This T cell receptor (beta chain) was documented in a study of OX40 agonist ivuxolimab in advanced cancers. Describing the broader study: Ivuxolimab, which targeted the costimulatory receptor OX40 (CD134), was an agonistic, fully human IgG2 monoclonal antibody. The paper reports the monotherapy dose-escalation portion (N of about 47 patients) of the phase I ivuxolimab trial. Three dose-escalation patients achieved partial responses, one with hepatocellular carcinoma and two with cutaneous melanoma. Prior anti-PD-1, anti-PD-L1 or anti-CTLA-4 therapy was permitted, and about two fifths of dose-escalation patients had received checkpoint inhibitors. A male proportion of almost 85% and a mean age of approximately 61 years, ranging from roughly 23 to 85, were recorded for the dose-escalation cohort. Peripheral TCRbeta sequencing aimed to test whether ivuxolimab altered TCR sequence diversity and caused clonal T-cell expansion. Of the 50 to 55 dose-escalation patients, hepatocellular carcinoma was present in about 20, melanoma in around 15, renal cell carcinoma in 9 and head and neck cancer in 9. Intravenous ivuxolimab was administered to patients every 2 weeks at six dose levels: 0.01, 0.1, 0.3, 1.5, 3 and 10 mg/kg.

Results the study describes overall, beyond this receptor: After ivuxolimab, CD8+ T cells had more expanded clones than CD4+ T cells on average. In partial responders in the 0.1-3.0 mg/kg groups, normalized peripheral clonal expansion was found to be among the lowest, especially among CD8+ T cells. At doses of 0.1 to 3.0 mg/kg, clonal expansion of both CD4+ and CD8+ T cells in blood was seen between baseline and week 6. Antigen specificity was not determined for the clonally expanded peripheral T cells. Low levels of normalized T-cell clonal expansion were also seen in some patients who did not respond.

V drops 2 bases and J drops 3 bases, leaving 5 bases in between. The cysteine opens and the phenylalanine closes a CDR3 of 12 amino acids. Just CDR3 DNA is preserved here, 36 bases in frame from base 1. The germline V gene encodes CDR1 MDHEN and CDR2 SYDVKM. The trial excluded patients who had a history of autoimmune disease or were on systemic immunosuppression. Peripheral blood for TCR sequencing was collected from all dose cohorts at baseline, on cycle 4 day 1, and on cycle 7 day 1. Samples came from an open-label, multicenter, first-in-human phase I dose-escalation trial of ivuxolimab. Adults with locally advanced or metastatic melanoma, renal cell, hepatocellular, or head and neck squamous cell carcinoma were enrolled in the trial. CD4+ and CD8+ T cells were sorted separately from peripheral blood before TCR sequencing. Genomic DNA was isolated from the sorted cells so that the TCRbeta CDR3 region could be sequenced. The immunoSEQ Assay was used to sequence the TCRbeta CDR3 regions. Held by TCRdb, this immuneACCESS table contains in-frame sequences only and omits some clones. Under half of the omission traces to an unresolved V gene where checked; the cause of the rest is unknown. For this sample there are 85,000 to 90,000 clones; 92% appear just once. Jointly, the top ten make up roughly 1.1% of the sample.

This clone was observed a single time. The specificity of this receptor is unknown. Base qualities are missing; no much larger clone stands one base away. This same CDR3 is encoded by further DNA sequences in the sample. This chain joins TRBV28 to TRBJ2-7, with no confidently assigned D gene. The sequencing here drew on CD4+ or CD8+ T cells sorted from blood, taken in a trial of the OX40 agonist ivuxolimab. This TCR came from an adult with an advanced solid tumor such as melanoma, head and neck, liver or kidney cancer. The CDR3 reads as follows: CASSLRGYEQYF. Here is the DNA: TGTGCCAGCAGTTTAAGAGGCTACGAGCAGTACTTC.